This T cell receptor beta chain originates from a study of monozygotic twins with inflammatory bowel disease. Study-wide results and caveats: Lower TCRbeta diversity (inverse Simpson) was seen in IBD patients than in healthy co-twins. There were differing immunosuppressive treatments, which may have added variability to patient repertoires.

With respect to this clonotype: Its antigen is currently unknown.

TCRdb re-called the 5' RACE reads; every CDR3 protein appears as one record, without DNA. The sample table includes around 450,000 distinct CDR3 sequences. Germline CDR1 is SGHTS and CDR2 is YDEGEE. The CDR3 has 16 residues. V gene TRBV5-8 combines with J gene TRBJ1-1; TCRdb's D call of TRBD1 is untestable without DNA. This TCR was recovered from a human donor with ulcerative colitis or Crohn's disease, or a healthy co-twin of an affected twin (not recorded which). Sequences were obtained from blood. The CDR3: CASSAGQGRGTAEAFF.